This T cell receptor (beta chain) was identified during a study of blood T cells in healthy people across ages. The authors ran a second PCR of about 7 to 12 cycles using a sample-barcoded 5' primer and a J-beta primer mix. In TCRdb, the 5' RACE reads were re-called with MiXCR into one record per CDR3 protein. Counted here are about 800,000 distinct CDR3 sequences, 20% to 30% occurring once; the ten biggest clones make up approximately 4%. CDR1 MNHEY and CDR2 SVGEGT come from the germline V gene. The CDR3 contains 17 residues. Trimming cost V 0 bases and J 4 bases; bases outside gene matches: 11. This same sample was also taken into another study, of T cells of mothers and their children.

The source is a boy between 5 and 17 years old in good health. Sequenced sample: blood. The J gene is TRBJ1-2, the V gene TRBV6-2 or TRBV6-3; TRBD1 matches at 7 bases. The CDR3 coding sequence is TGTGCCAGCAGTTACTCTATGGACGGGACAGAGTTCTATGGCTACACCTTC. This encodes CASSYSMDGTEFYGYTF.